What follows are 15 T cell receptor beta chains derived from one specimen sequenced in a study of post-analysis software for immune sequencing data. Unique molecular identifiers featured in each of the TCR beta cDNA libraries. In TCRdb, the PCR reads were re-called with MiXCR into one record per CDR3 protein. The table lists hundreds of thousands of distinct CDR3 sequences, nearly 45% of them singletons. Findings of the study overall: The study found TRBV5-6, TRBV5-1 and TRBV20-1 among a handful of TRBV segments more frequent in patients than controls.

Their antigen targets remain unknown. Sequenced material: blood. All receptors come from a girl between 5 and 17 years old with multiple sclerosis.

The gene calls are TRBV5-1 and TRBJ2-1, with a possible D match to TRBD2 (6 bases). Germline V gene sequence: CDR1 SGHRS, CDR2 YFSETQ. The CDR3 extends over 16 amino acids. The germline V and J ends were trimmed by 2 bases and 6 bases, with 18 bases remaining between them. The DNA for the CDR3 is TGCGCCAGCAGCTTCGATCGGGAGATTTTTTCCAATGAGCAGTTCTTC. Amino acids: CASSFDREIFSNEQFF.

This CDR3 is CASSLAWGGDYEQYF. Here the CDR3 DNA reads TGTGCCAGCAGCTTAGCGTGGGGCGGAGACTACGAGCAGTACTTC. The V call is TRBV7-2, the J call TRBJ2-7, with a possible D match to TRBD1 (5 bases). The germline V and J ends were trimmed by 0 bases and 3 bases, with 12 bases remaining between them. Germline V gene data show CDR1 as SGHTA and CDR2 as FQGNSA. The CDR3 spans 15 residues.

Note on this clonotype: The junction and the germline gene differ at one end; a read error may be behind it. The chain combines TRBV7-9 with TRBJ2-7, with D hard to call. Germline V CDR1 and CDR2: SEHNR, FQNEAQ (reference sequence). This CDR3 spans 12 amino acids. The DNA for the CDR3 is TGCGCCAGCAGCATGACCGTGCACGAGCAGTACTTC. Its translation is CASSMTVHEQYF.

A word on this clonotype: The germline gene is not matched at one end of the junction; a read error may be the cause. The chain has TRBV4-2 and TRBJ2-7; D may be TRBD2 (5 bases). In germline, CDR1 is LGHNA, CDR2 YNFKEQ. This CDR3 is built from 17 residues. The CDR3 DNA reads TGTGCCAGCAGCCAAGTGGACCGGGAAAGGAGCTCCTATGAGCAGTACTTC. Protein sequence: CASSQVDRERSSYEQYF.

This rearrangement joins TRBV20-1 to TRBJ2-3; 10 bases are a match to TRBD2. The germline V gene encodes CDR1 DFQATT and CDR2 SNEGSKA (reference sequence). The CDR3 has 16 amino acids. V gave up 0 bases and J gave up 4 bases; unmatched junction bases: 7. CDR3 DNA sequence: TGCAGTGCTAGAGATTCGGCTAGCGGGAGCGCAGATACGCAGTATTTT. Protein: CSARDSASGSADTQYF.

V is TRBV20-1 and J is TRBJ2-7, with D unclear. Germline values: CDR1 DFQATT, CDR2 SNEGSKA (reference sequence). This CDR3 region has 15 residues. Trimming shortened V by 2 bases and J by 0 bases, and 14 bases separated the two germline ends. In nucleotides, the CDR3 is TGCAGTGCTAGATATCTCGGCATCAGCTCCTACGAGCAGTACTTC. Translation gives CSARYLGISSYEQYF.

The rearrangement joins TRBV7-2 to TRBJ2-3; D unresolved. V lost 5 bases and J 1 base, leaving 16 bases between the germline ends. CDR1 SGHTA and CDR2 FQGNSA come from the germline V gene. CDR3 size: 16 residues. CDR3 DNA sequence: TGTGCCAGCAGCCCCGTAGGGCGGTTCCGCACAGATACGCAGTATTTT. Translation: CASSPVGRFRTDTQYF.

The chain couples TRBV28 to TRBJ2-7; D is ambiguous. V was shortened by 3 bases and J by 0 bases, with 21 bases between the two germline ends. CDR3 length equals 18 residues. CDR1 MDHEN and CDR2 SYDVKM come from the germline V gene. CDR3 amino acids: CASSLVFGLRPISYEQYF. The DNA of the CDR3 is TGTGCCAGCAGTTTGGTCTTCGGTTTACGACCGATCTCCTACGAGCAGTACTTC.

This chain links TRBV12-3 or TRBV12-4 with TRBJ2-1; 9 nucleotides match TRBD2. After removal of 5 bases from V and 6 bases from J, the junction contained 11 bases not matched to a gene. The CDR3 covers 16 residues. The CDR3, as DNA: TGTGCCAGCAGTCCCAGGACTAGCGCTTGGCCCAATGAGCAGTTCTTC. Its protein product is CASSPRTSAWPNEQFF.

The chain combines TRBV6-6 with TRBJ2-3; D is perhaps TRBD2 (6 bases). The germline CDR1 and CDR2 sequences are MNHNY and SVGAGI (reference sequence). The CDR3 spans 14 residues. With 4 bases removed from V and 3 bases from J, the gap between germline ends came to 11 bases. The CDR3 spells CASSCGTITDTQYF. In DNA form, the CDR3 reads TGTGCCAGCAGTTGCGGGACCATTACAGATACGCAGTATTTT.

This clonotype was detected a few times. CDR3 sequence reads: CAISPTIRPGYTF. CDR3 bases: TGTGCCATCAGCCCTACGATAAGACCTGGCTACACCTTC. This chain uses TRBV10-3 with TRBJ1-2; D remains unclear. CDR1 is ENHRY and CDR2 is SYGVKD in the germline V gene. Trimming left V 6 bases short and J 7 bases short, with 15 bases between. The CDR3 length is 13 residues.

This chain connects TRBV28 to TRBJ2-5; D might be TRBD1 or TRBD2, each matching 5 bases. Germline CDR1 is MDHEN and CDR2 is SYDVKM. V shed 10 bases and J shed 5 bases, with 20 bases lying between them. The CDR3 has 14 amino acids. CDR3 nucleotide sequence: TGTGCCACCTCCGGGGCCTCCACCTCGGAGACCCAGTACTTC. Its translation is CATSGASTSETQYF.

A word on this clonotype: One end of the junction varies from germline; a read error may be responsible. V gene TRBV20-1 combines with J gene TRBJ2-4; D is possibly TRBD1 (6 bases). Judging by the DNA end, TRBJ2-7 fits better; the J call may be wrong. Germline assignment: CDR1 DFQATT and CDR2 SNEGSKA (reference sequence). CDR3 length: 15 amino acids. DNA for the CDR3: TGCAGTACTAGAGCCCCCCAGGGGCGAACCTACGAGCAGTACTTC. Its translation is CSTRAPQGRTYEQYF.

This clonotype was detected a few times. The chain employs TRBV5-1 and TRBJ2-1, with 7 bases identical to TRBD2. The CDR3 has 15 residues. Germline V gene lookup returns CDR1 SGHRS and CDR2 YFSETQ. The ends lost 4 bases at V and 5 bases at J; junction bases unmatched: 9. CDR3 DNA: TGCGCCAGCAGCCTGGTTGGGGGGGTTGACAATGAGCAGTTCTTC. Its translation: CASSLVGGVDNEQFF.

This sequence joins TRBV11-3 and TRBJ2-3, with TRBD2 identical over 7 bases. V shed 5 bases, J shed 2 bases, and the junction held 7 bases outside the gene matches. This CDR3 is built from 15 residues. Germline CDR1 SGHNT, CDR2 YENEEA. DNA for the CDR3: TGTGCCAGCAGCCCCCGACTAGCTCCCACAGATACGCAGTATTTT. This translates into CASSPRLAPTDTQYF.